This T cell receptor (beta chain) was identified during a study of blood T cell repertoires in COVID-19. Method: immunoSEQ multiplex PCR; TCRdb's copy keeps in-frame clones and lacks some. The sample shows about 350,000 clones, around nine tenths of them seen only once. Within the 2 weeks before study entry, each person in the exposed group met a COVID-19 case. Trimming shortened V by 3 bases and J by 8 bases, and 10 bases separated the two germline ends. The CDR3 runs 13 residues. Germline CDR1 reads ENHRY; CDR2 reads SYGVKD. The sample was PBMCs or T cells enriched from blood (not recorded which). This clonotype was sampled from a woman aged 25 to 39 who had been exposed to COVID-19. This rearrangement joins TRBV10-3 to TRBJ1-4; no firm D call. DNA of the CDR3: TGTGCCATCAGTGACAGCGAAGGAGAAAAACTGTTTTTT. Translating it yields CAISDSEGEKLFF.